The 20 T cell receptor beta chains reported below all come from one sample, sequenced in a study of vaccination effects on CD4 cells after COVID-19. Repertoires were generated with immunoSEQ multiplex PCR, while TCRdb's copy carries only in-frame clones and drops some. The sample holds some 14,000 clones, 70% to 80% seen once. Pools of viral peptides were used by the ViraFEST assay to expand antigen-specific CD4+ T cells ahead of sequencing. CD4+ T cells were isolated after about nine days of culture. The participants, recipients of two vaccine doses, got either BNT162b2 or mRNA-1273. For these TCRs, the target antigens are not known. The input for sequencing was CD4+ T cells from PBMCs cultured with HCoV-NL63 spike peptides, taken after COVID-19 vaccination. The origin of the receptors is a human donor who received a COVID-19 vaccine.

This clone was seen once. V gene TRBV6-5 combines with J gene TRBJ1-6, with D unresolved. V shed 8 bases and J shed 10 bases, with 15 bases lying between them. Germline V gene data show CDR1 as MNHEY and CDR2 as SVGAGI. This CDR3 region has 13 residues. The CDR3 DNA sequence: TGTGCCAGCGACCCGGACCTTAGGTCACCCCTCCACTTT. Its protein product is CASDPDLRSPLHF.

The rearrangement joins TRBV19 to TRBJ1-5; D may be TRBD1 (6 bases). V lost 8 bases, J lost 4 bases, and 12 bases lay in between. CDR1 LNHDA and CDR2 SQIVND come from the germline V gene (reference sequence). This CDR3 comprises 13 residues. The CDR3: CASLDRPNQPQHF. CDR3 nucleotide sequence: TGTGCCAGTCTCGACAGGCCGAATCAGCCCCAGCATTTT.

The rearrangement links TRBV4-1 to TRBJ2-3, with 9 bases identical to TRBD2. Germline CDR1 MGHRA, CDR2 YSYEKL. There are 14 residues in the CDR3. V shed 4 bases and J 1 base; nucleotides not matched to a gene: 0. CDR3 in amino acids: CASSRTSGTDTQYF. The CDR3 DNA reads TGCGCCAGCAGCCGGACTAGCGGCACAGATACGCAGTATTTT.

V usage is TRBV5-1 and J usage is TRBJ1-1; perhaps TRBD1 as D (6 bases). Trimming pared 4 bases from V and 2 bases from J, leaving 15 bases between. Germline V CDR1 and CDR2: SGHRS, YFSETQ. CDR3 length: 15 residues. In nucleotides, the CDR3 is TGCGCCAGCAGCGGACAAACGGGACAAAACACTGAAGCTTTCTTT. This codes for CASSGQTGQNTEAFF.

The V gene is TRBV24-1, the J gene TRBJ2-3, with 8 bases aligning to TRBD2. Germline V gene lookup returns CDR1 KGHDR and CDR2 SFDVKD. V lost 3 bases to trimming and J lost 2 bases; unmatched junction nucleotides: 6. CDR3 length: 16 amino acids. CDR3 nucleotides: TGTGCCACCAGTGATCGGACTAGCAGACACACAGATACGCAGTATTTT. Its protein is CATSDRTSRHTDTQYF.

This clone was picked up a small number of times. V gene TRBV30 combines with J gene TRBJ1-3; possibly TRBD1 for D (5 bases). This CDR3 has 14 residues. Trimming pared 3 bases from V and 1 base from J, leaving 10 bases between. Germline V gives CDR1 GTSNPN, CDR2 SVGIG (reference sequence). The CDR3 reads CAWRGEGSGNTIYF. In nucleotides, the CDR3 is TGTGCCTGGAGAGGGGAAGGGTCTGGAAACACCATATATTTT.

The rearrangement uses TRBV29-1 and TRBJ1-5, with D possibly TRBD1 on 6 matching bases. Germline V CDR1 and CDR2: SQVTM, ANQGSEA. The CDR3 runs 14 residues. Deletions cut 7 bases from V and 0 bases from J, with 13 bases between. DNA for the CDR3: TGCAGCGACACCGGACAGATTAGCAATCAGCCCCAGCATTTT. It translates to CSDTGQISNQPQHF.

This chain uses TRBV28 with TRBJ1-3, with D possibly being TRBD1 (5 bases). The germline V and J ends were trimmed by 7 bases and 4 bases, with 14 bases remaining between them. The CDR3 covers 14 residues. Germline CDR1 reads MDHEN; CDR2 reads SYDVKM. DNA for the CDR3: TGTGCCAGCACTTTGGGGGGGTACGGAAACACCATATATTTT. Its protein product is CASTLGGYGNTIYF.

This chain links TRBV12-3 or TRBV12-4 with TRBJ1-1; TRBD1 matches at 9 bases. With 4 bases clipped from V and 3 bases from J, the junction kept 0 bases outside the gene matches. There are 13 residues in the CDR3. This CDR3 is CASSWTGDTEAFF. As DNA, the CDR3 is TGTGCCAGCAGTTGGACAGGGGACACTGAAGCTTTCTTT.

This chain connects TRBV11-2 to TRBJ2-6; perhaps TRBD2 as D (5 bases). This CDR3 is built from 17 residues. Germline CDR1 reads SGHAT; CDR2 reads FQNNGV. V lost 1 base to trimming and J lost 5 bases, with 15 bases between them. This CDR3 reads CASSLAPTTLRANVLTF. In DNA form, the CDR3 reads TGTGCCAGCAGCTTAGCACCGACTACCCTCCGGGCCAACGTCCTGACTTTC. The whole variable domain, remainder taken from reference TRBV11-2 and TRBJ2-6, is EAGVAQSPRYKIIEKRQSVAFWCNPISGHATLYWYQQILGQGPKLLIQFQNNGVVDDSQLPKDRFSAERLKGVDSTLKIQPAKLEDSAVYLCASSLAPTTLRANVLTFGAGSRLTVL.

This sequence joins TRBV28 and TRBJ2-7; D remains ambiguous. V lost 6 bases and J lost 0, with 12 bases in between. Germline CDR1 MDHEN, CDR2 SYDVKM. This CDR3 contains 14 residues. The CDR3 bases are TGTGCCAGCAGGTCCACTAAGAGCTCCTACGAGCAGTACTTC. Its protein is CASRSTKSSYEQYF.

Here the CDR3 DNA reads TGTGCCAGCAGCGCTAACAGTATAAACACCATATATTTT. This encodes CASSANSINTIYF. The genes are TRBV3-1 (or the pseudogene TRBV3-2) and TRBJ1-3; D is uncertain. Between the trimmed V and J ends, which lost 5 bases and 6 bases, there was a span of 11 bases. The CDR3 loop spans 13 amino acids. Germline lookup yields CDR1 LGHDT and CDR2 YNNKEL (reference sequence).

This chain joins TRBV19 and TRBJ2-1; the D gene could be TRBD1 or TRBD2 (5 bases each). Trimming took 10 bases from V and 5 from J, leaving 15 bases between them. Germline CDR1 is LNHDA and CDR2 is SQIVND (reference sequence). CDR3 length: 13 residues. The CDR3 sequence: CATATGPNNEQFF. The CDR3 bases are TGTGCCACCGCGACGGGGCCGAACAATGAGCAGTTCTTC.

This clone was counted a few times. CDR3 sequence: CASGGQGSSGNTIYF. CDR3 nucleotide sequence: TGTGCCAGCGGGGGACAGGGGAGCTCTGGAAACACCATATATTTT. The V call is TRBV9, the J call TRBJ1-3; 10 bases are a match to TRBD1. The trim removed 7 bases at V and 0 bases at J, leaving 4 bases unmatched. This CDR3 has 15 amino acids. Germline loops: CDR1 SGDLS, CDR2 YYNGEE. The entire variable domain, with the rest obtained from reference TRBV9 and TRBJ1-3, is as follows: DSGVTQTPKHLITATGQRVTLRCSPRSGDLSVYWYQQSLDQGLQFLIQYYNGEERAKGNILERFSAQQFPDLHSELNLSSLELGDSALYFCASGGQGSSGNTIYFGEGSWLTVV.

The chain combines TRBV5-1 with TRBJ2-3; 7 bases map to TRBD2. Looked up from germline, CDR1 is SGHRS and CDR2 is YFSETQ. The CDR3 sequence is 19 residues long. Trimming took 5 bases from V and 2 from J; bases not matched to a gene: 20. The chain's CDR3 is CASSPGPLTSRGHTDTQYF. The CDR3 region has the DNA TGCGCCAGCAGTCCCGGTCCCTTGACTAGCCGAGGGCACACAGATACGCAGTATTTT.

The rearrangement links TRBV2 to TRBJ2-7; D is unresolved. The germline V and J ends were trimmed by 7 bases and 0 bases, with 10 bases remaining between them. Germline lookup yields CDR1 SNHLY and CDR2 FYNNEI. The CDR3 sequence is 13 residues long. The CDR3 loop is CASTYTNSYEQYF. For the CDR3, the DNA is TGTGCCAGCACCTACACGAACTCCTACGAGCAGTACTTC.

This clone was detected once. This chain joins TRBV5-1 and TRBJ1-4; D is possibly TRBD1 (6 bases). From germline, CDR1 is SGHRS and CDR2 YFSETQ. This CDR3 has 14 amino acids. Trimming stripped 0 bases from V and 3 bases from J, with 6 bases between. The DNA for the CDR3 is TGCGCCAGCAGCTTGGACAGGGCTAATGAAAAACTGTTTTTT. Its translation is CASSLDRANEKLFF.

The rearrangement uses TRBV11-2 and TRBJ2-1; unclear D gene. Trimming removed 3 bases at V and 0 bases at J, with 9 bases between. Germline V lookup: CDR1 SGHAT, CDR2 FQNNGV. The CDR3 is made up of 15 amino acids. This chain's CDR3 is CASSLGLISYNEQFF. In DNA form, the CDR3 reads TGTGCCAGCAGCTTGGGCCTTATCTCCTACAATGAGCAGTTCTTC.

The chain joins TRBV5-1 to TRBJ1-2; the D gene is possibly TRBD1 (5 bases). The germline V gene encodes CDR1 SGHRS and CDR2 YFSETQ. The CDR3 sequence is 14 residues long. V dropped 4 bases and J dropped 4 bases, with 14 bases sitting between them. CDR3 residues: CASSHTGESYGYTF. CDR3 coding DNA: TGCGCCAGCAGCCATACAGGAGAGTCCTATGGCTACACCTTC.

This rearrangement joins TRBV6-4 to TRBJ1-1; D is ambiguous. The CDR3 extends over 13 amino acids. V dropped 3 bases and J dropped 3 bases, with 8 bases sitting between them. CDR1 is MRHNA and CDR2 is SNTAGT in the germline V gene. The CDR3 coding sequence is TGTGCCAGCAGTGAGGCGAGGGACACTGAAGCTTTCTTT. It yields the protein CASSEARDTEAFF.